This T cell receptor beta chain was documented in a study of cytomegalovirus exposure and HLA in healthy donors. Study-wide findings and caveats: A classifier reportedly called cytomegalovirus status with high sensitivity and specificity.

V lost 6 bases and J 8 bases, leaving 10 bases between the germline ends. Germline CDR1 reads MDHEN; CDR2 reads SYDVKM. This CDR3 has 11 residues. In regard to this clone: The antigen remains unidentified.

PCR amplification relied on 60 Vbeta primers (plus 13 Jbeta primers). Here immunoSEQ multiplex PCR was the method, and the copy in TCRdb shows in-frame clones only, minus some. The sample holds about 170,000 clones; about 80% are singletons and the top ten take 6% to 7.5%. This TCR derives from a man between 25 and 39 years old in good health and CMV-seropositive. The sequenced material came from PBMCs. The chain has TRBV28 and TRBJ1-1; possibly TRBD1 for D (5 bases). CDR3 nucleotides: TGTGCCAGCAGACTTAACAGGGAAGCTTTCTTT. Amino acids: CASRLNREAFF.